This is a list of T cell receptor beta chains from one sample in a study of CD4 T cells in relation to SARS-CoV-2 and coronaviruses. These receptors are not linked to any known antigen. Repertoires were generated with immunoSEQ multiplex PCR, while TCRdb's copy carries only in-frame clones and drops some. The data show about 41,000 clones, more than 65% seen once. Material for sequencing was naive CD4+ T cells from PBMCs, cultured in vitro. These receptor sequences come from an adult with COVID-19. Each CDR3 is given with its conserved first and last residue. Each record gives: CDR3 DNA, CDR3 protein, J gene, D gene, V gene, clone size. A D gene is named only where the DNA matches it firmly. The listing skips clone size in some rows; elsewhere it reads once, few, many or a size class.

TGCAGTGCTCCCAGGGGGAGGGAGCAGTTCTTC	CSAPRGREQFF	TRBJ2-1	NA	TRBV20-1	NA
TGTGCCAGCAGCATCGACGGTGAGAGGTCACCCCTCCACTTT	CASSIDGERSPLHF	TRBJ1-6	NA	TRBV5-4	NA
TGTGCCATCAGTGAATCGGGAGTGGGGCAGTACTTC	CAISESGVGQYF	TRBJ2-7	NA	TRBV10-3	NA
TGTGCCAGCAGCCCCGGTCAGCGGGAATACAATGAGCAGTTCTTC	CASSPGQREYNEQFF	TRBJ2-1	TRBD2	TRBV9	once
TGTGCCAGCTCACCACCAAACACCGGGGAGCTGTTTTTT	CASSPPNTGELFF	TRBJ2-2	NA	TRBV18	NA
TGCGCCAGTACCCCCGGGACAGGGTACTACGAGCAGTACTTC	CASTPGTGYYEQYF	TRBJ2-7	TRBD1	TRBV5-1	NA
TGTGCCAGCAGTCCTTCTAGCGGGAGCTCCTACGAGCAGTACTTC	CASSPSSGSSYEQYF	TRBJ2-7	TRBD2	TRBV6-5	NA
TGTGCCATGATGAGGCAGGGGAACACTGAAGCTTTCTTT	CAMMRQGNTEAFF	TRBJ1-1	NA	TRBV10-3	NA
TGTGCCAGCAGCCCTACCCCGGTCGGTGAAAAACTGTTTTTT	CASSPTPVGEKLFF	TRBJ1-4	NA	TRBV5-5	NA
TGTGCCAGCAGCTTAGGGGACAGGGGCCCAGATACGCAGTATTTT	CASSLGDRGPDTQYF	TRBJ2-3	TRBD1	TRBV7-9	NA
TGTGCCAGCAGCTTCGGTGGAAACACCATATATTTT	CASSFGGNTIYF	TRBJ1-3	NA	TRBV11-1	NA
TGTGCCAGCACCCAGACTCTTGACAATGAGCAGTTCTTC	CASTQTLDNEQFF	TRBJ2-1	NA	TRBV12-3/TRBV12-4	NA
TGTGCCAGCAGCCCCGGGACAGGGCTGGGGGAGACCCAGTACTTC	CASSPGTGLGETQYF	TRBJ2-5	TRBD1	TRBV5-6	NA
TGTGCCAGCAGAGTAACAGTCCTTGGGGCCAACGTCCTGACTTTC	CASRVTVLGANVLTF	TRBJ2-6	NA	TRBV2	NA
TGTGCCAGCAGCACGGGACTAGCGGGAGCTTCCCCGAGTTATGAGCAGTTCTTC	CASSTGLAGASPSYEQFF	TRBJ2-1	TRBD2	TRBV5-4	once
TGCGCCAGCAGCCCCCCACGAGGGAGCGGCGATGAGCAGTTCTTC	CASSPPRGSGDEQFF	TRBJ2-1	NA	TRBV5-1	few
TGCGCCAGCAGCCCAAGTTCTCGTACAGGCCGTTACGAGCAGTACTTC	CASSPSSRTGRYEQYF	TRBJ2-7	NA	TRBV4-1	once
TGTGCCAGCTCACCACTTTTAAGGGGTATGGGAGACTTCAACAATGAGCAGTTCTTC	CASSPLLRGMGDFNNEQFF	TRBJ2-1	NA	TRBV18	NA
TGTGCCAGTAGTACAATCCGGGACTACACTAATGAGCAGTTCTTC	CASSTIRDYTNEQFF	TRBJ2-1	TRBD2	TRBV19	NA
TGTGCCAGCAGTTTTGGGGGTCTAGATACGCAGTATTTT	CASSFGGLDTQYF	TRBJ2-3	NA	TRBV28	NA
TGTGCCAGCAGCGGGTTTCTGAGCGTAACCTACGAGCAGTACTTC	CASSGFLSVTYEQYF	TRBJ2-7	NA	TRBV9	NA
TGTGCCAGTAGTGGGAGGACTTACACTGAAGCTTTCTTT	CASSGRTYTEAFF	TRBJ1-1	NA	TRBV19	NA
TGTGCCAGCAGCCCCAGGCCGGAGACCCAGTACTTC	CASSPRPETQYF	TRBJ2-5	NA	TRBV7-9	NA
TGTGCCTGGAGTCGGGGAGGCGGCCAAGAGACCCAGTACTTC	CAWSRGGGQETQYF	TRBJ2-5	NA	TRBV30	once
TGTGCCAGCAGGCTTCAGAAGTACGAGCAGTACTTC	CASRLQKYEQYF	TRBJ2-7	NA	TRBV3-1/TRBV3-2	NA
TGTGCCAGCACGGGGTTTGGACTAGCGGCCTCCTACAATGAGCAGTTCTTC	CASTGFGLAASYNEQFF	TRBJ2-1	TRBD2	TRBV27	NA
TGTGCCAGCAGTGACGGACAGGGCTCCTACAATGAGCAGTTCTTC	CASSDGQGSYNEQFF	TRBJ2-1	TRBD1	TRBV6-4	NA
TGTGCCAGCAGCTTAGGGAGCGGGAGTCTTTCCTACGAGCAGTACTTC	CASSLGSGSLSYEQYF	TRBJ2-7	TRBD2	TRBV7-2	NA
TGTGCCAGCAGTTTCTTCAAAGGGAGTAGCTACGAGCAGTACTTC	CASSFFKGSSYEQYF	TRBJ2-7	NA	TRBV28	NA
TGTGCCAGCAGCCAGCAAGGTAGCAAGAGTGACATTCAGTACTTC	CASSQQGSKSDIQYF	TRBJ2-4	NA	TRBV3-1/TRBV3-2	once
TGTGCCAGCAAGTTGAACAGCCAAGAGACCCAGTACTTC	CASKLNSQETQYF	TRBJ2-5	NA	TRBV2	NA
TGTGCCAGCGGTAGCAGGGGCGTTAACTATGGCTACACCTTC	CASGSRGVNYGYTF	TRBJ1-2	NA	TRBV28	once
TGTGCCAGCAGCCAAGCCATAGCGGGAGGGGTCACCGGGGAGCTGTTTTTT	CASSQAIAGGVTGELFF	TRBJ2-2	TRBD2	TRBV3-1/TRBV3-2	NA
TGTGCCAGTAAACGGGAAAACACAGATACGCAGTATTTT	CASKRENTDTQYF	TRBJ2-3	NA	TRBV19	NA
TGTGCCAGCAGGACCCACAGGGGAAAGACAGATACGCAGTATTTT	CASRTHRGKTDTQYF	TRBJ2-3	TRBD1	TRBV6-6	few
TGTGCCAGCAGCGTTCGTGTGTTAGGCGGGTCGAACACCGGGGAGCTGTTTTTT	CASSVRVLGGSNTGELFF	TRBJ2-2	NA	TRBV9	NA
TGTGCCAGCAGTTTACCACCAAGACAACTGGGGATACAAGAGACCCAGTACTTC	CASSLPPRQLGIQETQYF	TRBJ2-5	NA	TRBV28	NA
TGCGCCAGCAGCACCCGGGACAGGGGGCGGGAGACCCAGTACTTC	CASSTRDRGRETQYF	TRBJ2-5	TRBD1	TRBV5-1	NA
TGTGCCAGCGCAAAATCCACGGGGACAAGTTCTGGAAACACCATATATTTT	CASAKSTGTSSGNTIYF	TRBJ1-3	NA	TRBV3-1/TRBV3-2	NA
TGTGCCAGCAGTGAATTGAGGGGAGGGCCAGATACGCAGTATTTT	CASSELRGGPDTQYF	TRBJ2-3	TRBD2	TRBV6-1	NA
TGTGCCAGCAGTGAACGGGGCATCTATGGCTACACCTTC	CASSERGIYGYTF	TRBJ1-2	NA	TRBV12-3/TRBV12-4	NA
TGTGCCAGCAGAACAGGGCCGGAAAATGAAAAACTGTTTTTT	CASRTGPENEKLFF	TRBJ1-4	NA	TRBV6-5	NA
TGTGCCAGCAGCCCCGGGACTAGACACAATGAGCAGTTCTTC	CASSPGTRHNEQFF	TRBJ2-1	TRBD2	TRBV3-1/TRBV3-2	NA
TGTGCCAGCTCACCACCAGGTACGGACATTCAGTACTTC	CASSPPGTDIQYF	TRBJ2-4	NA	TRBV18	NA
TGTGCCTGGAGTGTAAGGATAGATCAGCCCCAGCATTTT	CAWSVRIDQPQHF	TRBJ1-5	NA	TRBV30	once
TGCGCCAGCAGCTTGGGGCTGAGCCAGGTAGTCTATGGCTACACCTTC	CASSLGLSQVVYGYTF	TRBJ1-2	NA	TRBV5-1	NA
TGTGCCAGCAGCAAAGCACACCACTCTAGCGGACGAAACACAGATACGCAGTATTTT	CASSKAHHSSGRNTDTQYF	TRBJ2-3	NA	TRBV21-1	once
TGTGCCAGCTCGCGGACAGGGGGCGAATATCTCTTT	CASSRTGGEYLF	TRBJ1-1	TRBD1	TRBV18	few
TGTGCCAGCGGGACCTCAGGGAGGGCTAATGAAAAACTGTTTTTT	CASGTSGRANEKLFF	TRBJ1-4	NA	TRBV28	NA
TGCGCCAGCAGCAGAAACCGTCAGGGGGAGGAGTGGTTCTTC	CASSRNRQGEEWFF	TRBJ2-1	NA	TRBV5-1	NA
TGTGCCAGCAGACCCGGACTAGCGGGAGGAACCGAGCAGTACTTC	CASRPGLAGGTEQYF	TRBJ2-7	TRBD2	TRBV2	NA
TGTGCCAGCAGCCAGGGACTAGCGGGAGTGAATGAGCAGTTCTTC	CASSQGLAGVNEQFF	TRBJ2-1	TRBD2	TRBV6-5	NA
TGTGCCAGTAGTAGGGACGGTAATTCACCCCTCCACTTT	CASSRDGNSPLHF	TRBJ1-6	NA	TRBV19	NA
TGTGCCATCACGAGGTGGACAAACTACAATGAGCAGTTCTTC	CAITRWTNYNEQFF	TRBJ2-1	NA	TRBV7-2	NA
TGTGCCAGCAGCCCGCGCGGACCATTAGAATACGAGCAGTACTTC	CASSPRGPLEYEQYF	TRBJ2-7	NA	TRBV7-8	NA